These T cell receptor beta chains were read from a single sample in a study of PD-L1 blockade in urothelial cancer. Produced via immunoSEQ multiplex PCR; TCRdb's table is partial and in-frame only. The sample holds tens of thousands of clones, around 85% seen once. The input for sequencing was PBMCs, taken around atezolizumab (anti-PD-L1) treatment. These receptors originate from a man in his 60s with urothelial cancer. CDR3s include the opening cysteine and the closing phenylalanine or tryptophan. D genes are given only for firm matches. Only part of the rows carry a size: once, few, many, or a class if the clone is expanded.

d_call	j_call	v_call	clone_size	cdr3_nt	cdr3_aa
TRBD2	TRBJ2-3	TRBV2	NA	TGTGCCAGCAGTTTCGGGAGGACAGATACGCAGTATTTT	CASSFGRTDTQYF
TRBD1	TRBJ1-1	TRBV7-2	few	TGTGCCAGCAGCTTAACAGGGGGCTCGAACACTGAAGCTTTCTTT	CASSLTGGSNTEAFF
NA	TRBJ2-3	TRBV11-2	NA	TGTGCCAGCAGCTTAGTAGGGGACTCGGGGCGAGGGACGCAGTATTTT	CASSLVGDSGRGTQYF
NA	TRBJ2-3	TRBV2	NA	TGTGCCAGCAGTGGGACTATTAGCACAGATACGCAGTATTTT	CASSGTISTDTQYF
TRBD2	TRBJ2-1	TRBV7-7	NA	TGTGCTAGCAGCACCGGGACTAGCGGCTCCTACAATGAGCAGTTCTTC	CASSTGTSGSYNEQFF
TRBD2	TRBJ2-7	TRBV11-1	NA	TGTGCCAGCAGCCCCTCGGGCGGGGGGCAATACGAGCAGTACTTC	CASSPSGGGQYEQYF
NA	TRBJ1-1	TRBV27	NA	TGTGCCAGCAGTTTATTTGTCGGGGGTAAGGAAGCTTTCTTT	CASSLFVGGKEAFF
TRBD1	TRBJ1-1	TRBV2	NA	TGTGCCAGCAGTGAAGCCAGGACAGGAGGAACTGAAGCTTTCTTT	CASSEARTGGTEAFF
TRBD2	TRBJ2-5	TRBV19	NA	TGTGCCAGTAGTATAGGGGCTAGCGGCTACCAAGAGACCCAGTACTTC	CASSIGASGYQETQYF
NA	TRBJ2-1	TRBV11-2	once	TGTGCCAGCAGCTTCGGCCTCGCGGGGAGCTCCTACAATGAGCAGTTCTTC	CASSFGLAGSSYNEQFF
TRBD1	TRBJ2-1	TRBV7-2	NA	TGTGCCAGCAGCTCGTATACAGGGGCTAGGTTCTTC	CASSSYTGARFF
NA	TRBJ2-3	TRBV10-3	NA	TGTGCCATCAGTTCCGGGACATCAAGCACAGATACGCAGTATTTT	CAISSGTSSTDTQYF
NA	TRBJ1-6	TRBV27	NA	TGTGCCAGCAGTCCCCGCCGGGGAACTTCACCCCTCCACTTT	CASSPRRGTSPLHF
TRBD1	TRBJ2-2	TRBV9	NA	TGTGCCAGCAGTGGAGACAGGGTGCCTACCGGGGAGCTGTTTTTT	CASSGDRVPTGELFF
TRBD1	TRBJ1-5	TRBV6-1	NA	TGTGCCAGCAGTGAGGGGACAGGGGGACAGCCCCAGCATTTT	CASSEGTGGQPQHF
TRBD1	TRBJ2-1	TRBV9	NA	TGTGCCAGCAGCCCCGTGGCCAGACAGGGTAGGTCCTACAATGAGCAGTTCTTC	CASSPVARQGRSYNEQFF
TRBD1	TRBJ2-2	TRBV29-1	NA	TGCAGCGTATTACGAAGGGGGCATACCACCGGGGAGCTGTTTTTT	CSVLRRGHTTGELFF
NA	TRBJ1-4	TRBV6-6	NA	TGTGCCAGCGGTAGGACAGATGAAAAACTGTTTTTT	CASGRTDEKLFF
NA	TRBJ2-5	TRBV6-1	NA	TGTGCCAGCCAGGGACAGATGTTAGGAGGGGAGACCCAGTACTTC	CASQGQMLGGETQYF
NA	TRBJ1-1	TRBV5-1	NA	TGCGCCAGCAGCGCCGGACAGTTAAACACTGAAGCTTTCTTT	CASSAGQLNTEAFF
TRBD2	TRBJ2-3	TRBV7-3	NA	TGTGCCAGCAGCTTATTTCCTAGCGGGGCAACCACAGATACGCAGTATTTT	CASSLFPSGATTDTQYF
NA	TRBJ1-1	TRBV7-8	NA	TGTGCCAGCAACTCAGGGTTGCACACTGAAGCTTTCTTT	CASNSGLHTEAFF
NA	TRBJ1-2	TRBV5-1	NA	TGCGCCAGCAGCCCTGCTACAGGGAGGGGCTATGGCTACACCTTC	CASSPATGRGYGYTF
TRBD2	TRBJ2-7	TRBV5-4	NA	TGTGCCAGCAGCCCTGGGGTAGCGGGGGGGACGGGCGAGCAGTACTTC	CASSPGVAGGTGEQYF
TRBD2	TRBJ2-1	TRBV11-2	NA	TGTGCCAGCAGCGGGGGACTAGCGGGGGGTACTGAGCAGTTCTTC	CASSGGLAGGTEQFF
TRBD2	TRBJ2-7	TRBV2	once	TGTGCCAGCAGGTCAGGGACTAGCGGTACCTACGAGCAGTACTTC	CASRSGTSGTYEQYF
NA	TRBJ1-3	TRBV11-1	NA	TGTGCCAGCAGCGCTCGTGCCCGGGTACCGTCTGGAAACACCATATATTTT	CASSARARVPSGNTIYF
TRBD1	TRBJ2-2	TRBV6-5	NA	TGTGCCAGCGGAGAATCCCGGACAGGGCCCGGGGAGCTGTTTTTT	CASGESRTGPGELFF
NA	TRBJ2-7	TRBV5-1	NA	TGCGCCAGCAGCCCCGGTTCGGAGAGCGAGCAGTACTTC	CASSPGSESEQYF
NA	TRBJ2-5	TRBV29-1	NA	TGCAGCGTTGGCGCGGCGGTCCAAGAGACCCAGTACTTC	CSVGAAVQETQYF
NA	TRBJ2-1	TRBV18	NA	TGTGCCAGCTCACCATCGGGGCAGGGGAGCTCCTACAATGAGCAGTTCTTC	CASSPSGQGSSYNEQFF
TRBD1	TRBJ2-5	TRBV25-1	NA	TGTGCCAGCAGATTACAGGGGCGAGAGACCCAGTACTTC	CASRLQGRETQYF
TRBD1	TRBJ2-7	TRBV7-2	NA	TGTGCCAGCACGGGACAGGGGGCCGGGGAGCAGTACTTC	CASTGQGAGEQYF
NA	TRBJ2-5	TRBV29-1	NA	TGCAGCGCAGCCCAGGGAAATGGGGAGACCCAGTACTTC	CSAAQGNGETQYF
NA	TRBJ1-1	TRBV12-5	few	TGTGCTAGTGGTTTTTCCCAGGGTTGGCTCAGGGAAGCTTTCTTT	CASGFSQGWLREAFF
NA	TRBJ2-3	TRBV11-1	NA	TGTGCCAGCAGCCCCCGGGGAGGGGGGCCAGATACGCAGTATTTT	CASSPRGGGPDTQYF
NA	TRBJ2-1	TRBV29-1	NA	TGCAGCGTATGGGACAACAATGAGCAGTTCTTC	CSVWDNNEQFF
NA	TRBJ2-3	TRBV10-1	NA	TGCGCCAGCAGTGAGGAACAGGGAGCAGATACGCAGTATTTT	CASSEEQGADTQYF
NA	TRBJ1-1	TRBV5-1	NA	TGCGCCAGCAGCTTACAATCAGACAGACAGAACACTGAAGCTTTCTTT	CASSLQSDRQNTEAFF
NA	TRBJ1-2	TRBV11-2	NA	TGTGCCAGCAGCTTCAACAGATTCCCTAAGATCAACTATGGCTACACCTTC	CASSFNRFPKINYGYTF
TRBD1	TRBJ2-1	TRBV7-3	NA	TGTGCCAGCAGCCGCCTAGGGACAGGGGGTGACAATGAGCAGTTCTTC	CASSRLGTGGDNEQFF
TRBD1	TRBJ1-3	TRBV9	NA	TGTGCCAGCAGCACAACAGGGGGTGGTGGAAACACCATATATTTT	CASSTTGGGGNTIYF
NA	TRBJ2-4	TRBV30	once	TGTGCCTGGAGTGGGGGGGGCGAGACCATTCAGTACTTC	CAWSGGGETIQYF
NA	TRBJ2-7	TRBV6-1	NA	TGTGCCAGCAGCGACAACAGGGCCTACGAGCAGTACTTC	CASSDNRAYEQYF
NA	TRBJ1-2	TRBV7-9	NA	TGTGCCAGCAGCAGCGGGCTCGAGGGAATTTATGGCTACACCTTC	CASSSGLEGIYGYTF
TRBD2	TRBJ2-5	TRBV5-1	NA	TGCGCCAGCAGCTTCGGTTTAGCGGGGGACGGGACCCAGTACTTC	CASSFGLAGDGTQYF
NA	TRBJ1-1	TRBV6-5	NA	TGTGCCAGCAGTTCCTTCGTCCCTACCCCCGAAGCTTTCTTT	CASSSFVPTPEAFF
TRBD2	TRBJ2-3	TRBV6-1	NA	TGTGCCAGCAGTGACAGCGGGGGTAGAACAGATACGCAGTATTTT	CASSDSGGRTDTQYF
TRBD2	TRBJ2-1	TRBV27	NA	TGTGCCAGCAGTTTACGGACTAGCGGGGGGTCCTACAATGAGCAGTTCTTC	CASSLRTSGGSYNEQFF
NA	TRBJ2-2	TRBV5-4	NA	TGTGCCAGCAGCTTAGGAGGGACTCCAACCGGGGAGCTGTTTTTT	CASSLGGTPTGELFF
NA	TRBJ2-7	TRBV11-2	once	TGTGCCAGCAGTTACTCCGGGAGCAGCTCCTACGAGCAGTACTTC	CASSYSGSSSYEQYF
TRBD1	TRBJ1-6	TRBV10-3	NA	TGTGCCATCAACGGGGACAGCTCTTCACCCCTCCACTTT	CAINGDSSSPLHF
NA	TRBJ1-5	TRBV4-3	NA	TGCGCCAGCAGCGGCAGGCTCGGTCAGCCCCAGCATTTT	CASSGRLGQPQHF
TRBD1	TRBJ2-1	TRBV5-6	NA	TGTGCCAGCAGCTCGGGACAGGGCGATGAGCAGTTCTTC	CASSSGQGDEQFF
NA	TRBJ2-1	TRBV4-1	NA	TGCGCCACTAGAAGAGCTCCGAGCTCCTACAATGAGCAGTTCTTC	CATRRAPSSYNEQFF
TRBD1	TRBJ1-3	TRBV7-2	few	TGTGCCAGCAGCTTGAGGGGGCCCACCGGAAACACCATATATTTT	CASSLRGPTGNTIYF
NA	TRBJ1-2	TRBV6-1	NA	TGTGCCAGCACCCCGCGGCAGGGGTACGACTATGGCTACACCTTC	CASTPRQGYDYGYTF